The TCR beta chain described here comes from a study of T cell repertoires in cytomegalovirus infection. Study summary: Recently identified HLA-C-restricted CMV epitopes and well-studied HLA-B-restricted CMV epitopes were used by the study. An indication of both CMV infection and matching HLA type came from public TCR beta signatures. Study findings and constraints: HLA-C-restricted, CMV-specific TCR beta clonotypes were dominant ex vivo. Pooled public TCR beta family frequency picked out CMV carriers with the relevant HLA.

This clonotype was counted between two and nine times. Its antigen is not known. The V and J ends lost 4 bases and 4 bases respectively, with 10 bases between them. This CDR3 has 13 residues. TCRdb used MiXCR to reprocess the reads, holding one entry per CDR3 protein. This sample has hundreds of thousands of distinct CDR3 sequences, with around 32% found just once. The TCR originated in a human donor in good health (CMV status not recorded). Some clones in this sample may be carry-over from other donors' samples. Sequencing was performed on cultured CD8+ T cells from PBMCs, taken from culture after CMV antigen stimulation. V is TRBV12-3 or TRBV12-4 and J is TRBJ1-2; maybe TRBD1 (5 bases). The CDR3 protein is CASSSRGGYGYTF. The CDR3 DNA is TGTGCCAGCAGTTCCCGGGGCGGCTATGGCTACACCTTC.